Below are 12 T cell receptor beta chains sequenced from a single sample in a study of blood T cell repertoires in COVID-19. Profiling relied on immunoSEQ multiplex PCR, and the TCRdb table lists in-frame clones only, not all of them. The sample includes 130,000 to 150,000 clones, just under 90% of them seen just once. Sequencing input: peripheral blood. Receptors originate from a woman in her 50s with active or convalescent COVID-19.

The chain carries TRBV6-1 and TRBJ1-2; no definite D call. The CDR3 covers 15 residues. Trimming removed 2 bases from V and 4 bases from J, with 14 bases in between. CDR1 and CDR2 (germline): MNHNS, SASEGT. For the CDR3, the DNA is TGTGCCAGCAGTGAAAGGGAGGGAGGGCCCTATGGCTACACCTTC. This encodes CASSEREGGPYGYTF.

The chain has TRBV15 and TRBJ2-1, with 9 bases that match TRBD1. CDR1 LNHNV and CDR2 YYDKDF come from the germline V gene (reference sequence). V dropped 1 base and J dropped 8; count of bases not matched to a gene: 3. The CDR3 loop spans 14 amino acids. The CDR3 loop is CATSRAGQGYEQFF. The CDR3 DNA reads TGTGCCACCAGCAGAGCGGGACAGGGTTATGAGCAGTTCTTC.

The chain links TRBV5-6 to TRBJ1-2; 12 bases match TRBD1. Per germline, CDR1 SGHDT and CDR2 YYEEEE. Trimming at V came to 2 bases and at J to 7 bases, leaving 9 bases not matched to a gene. This CDR3 contains 16 residues. CDR3 region: CASSLSGQGALGGYTF. The CDR3 nucleotides read TGTGCCAGCAGCTTATCGGGACAGGGGGCTCTAGGTGGCTACACCTTC.

V is TRBV7-3 and J is TRBJ2-6, with no clear D. The germline CDR1 and CDR2 sequences are SGHTA and FQGTGA. Trimming shortened V by 6 bases and J by 0 bases, and 6 bases separated the two germline ends. The CDR3 runs 14 residues. The CDR3 DNA reads as TGTGCCAGCAGGGAGAGCTCTGGGGCCAACGTCCTGACTTTC. It is translated as CASRESSGANVLTF.

The chain has TRBV11-2 and TRBJ2-1, with TRBD2 identical over 7 bases. Germline CDR1 SGHAT, CDR2 FQNNGV. The junction had 13 bases not matched to a gene; V was cut back by 5 bases and J by 9 bases. This CDR3 region has 15 residues. Here the CDR3 DNA reads TGTGCCAGCAGCCACCGGCTAGCGGAACACGGTGAGCAGTTCTTC. This translates into CASSHRLAEHGEQFF.

The chain joins TRBV7-2 to TRBJ2-1, with 7 bases matching TRBD2. Germline loops: CDR1 SGHTA, CDR2 FQGNSA. J was trimmed by 3 bases and V by 3 bases; bases with no gene match: 5. The CDR3 spans 15 residues. CDR3 sequence reads: CASSFPSGDYNEQFF. In DNA form, the CDR3 reads TGTGCCAGCAGCTTCCCCAGCGGGGACTACAATGAGCAGTTCTTC.

This rearrangement joins TRBV6-2 or TRBV6-3 to TRBJ1-6; D is perhaps TRBD1 (5 bases). Trimming stripped 3 bases from V and 8 bases from J, with 11 bases between. This CDR3 has 14 amino acids. The germline V gene has CDR1 MNHEY and CDR2 SVGEGT. Here the CDR3 DNA reads TGTGCCAGCAGTTATATAGGGGCTGATTCACCCCTCCACTTT. This sequence encodes CASSYIGADSPLHF.

The chain joins TRBV27 to TRBJ2-7, with 9 bases aligning to TRBD2. V lost 0 bases to trimming and J lost 2 bases; unmatched junction nucleotides: 2. Germline-derived CDR1 and CDR2 are MNHEY and SMNVEV (reference sequence). CDR3 length: 15 residues. CDR3 sequence reads: CASSLSLAGTYEQYF. In nucleotides, the CDR3 is TGTGCCAGCAGTTTATCGCTAGCGGGGACCTACGAGCAGTACTTC.

The V and J genes are TRBV9 and TRBJ2-3; D is uncertain. Trimming removed 3 bases from V and 5 bases from J, with 7 bases in between. CDR1 is SGDLS, CDR2 YYNGEE, per germline. This CDR3 has 12 amino acids. CDR3: CASSAFGDTQYF. DNA for the CDR3: TGTGCCAGCAGCGCGTTCGGAGATACGCAGTATTTT.

J is TRBJ1-6 and V is TRBV28; possible D gene TRBD1, 6 bases. Germline CDR1 and CDR2: MDHEN and SYDVKM. The CDR3 covers 16 residues. V was shortened by 6 bases and J by 5 bases, with 17 bases between the two germline ends. CDR3 loop: CASRSRRTENNSPLHF. The CDR3, as DNA: TGTGCCAGCAGATCGCGTCGGACAGAAAATAATTCACCCCTCCACTTT.

J is TRBJ1-1 and V is TRBV6-6; 10 bases are a match to TRBD1. CDR1 is MNHNY and CDR2 is SVGAGI in the germline V gene (reference sequence). V was pared by 1 base and J by 4 bases, with 0 bases of the junction left unmatched. This CDR3 spans 14 amino acids. The CDR3 region has the DNA TGTGCCAGCAGTTACTGGACAGGGGGCACTGAAGCTTTCTTT. Translating gives CASSYWTGGTEAFF.

The chain employs TRBV18 and TRBJ2-7, with TRBD1 matching over 9 bases. This CDR3 spans 18 amino acids. V gave up 6 bases and J gave up 4 bases; unmatched junction bases: 19. The germline CDR1 and CDR2 sequences are KGHSH and LQKENI. DNA for the CDR3: TGTGCCAGCTCCACTTCACAAGGACCGGGACAGGGTTCGTACGAGCAGTACTTC. Protein: CASSTSQGPGQGSYEQYF. Complete variable domain (other parts from reference TRBV18 and TRBJ2-7): NAGVMQNPRHLVRRRGQEARLRCSPMKGHSHVYWYRQLPEEGLKFMVYLQKENIIDESGMPKERFSAEFPKEGPSILRIQQVVRGDSAAYFCASSTSQGPGQGSYEQYFGPGTRLTVT.